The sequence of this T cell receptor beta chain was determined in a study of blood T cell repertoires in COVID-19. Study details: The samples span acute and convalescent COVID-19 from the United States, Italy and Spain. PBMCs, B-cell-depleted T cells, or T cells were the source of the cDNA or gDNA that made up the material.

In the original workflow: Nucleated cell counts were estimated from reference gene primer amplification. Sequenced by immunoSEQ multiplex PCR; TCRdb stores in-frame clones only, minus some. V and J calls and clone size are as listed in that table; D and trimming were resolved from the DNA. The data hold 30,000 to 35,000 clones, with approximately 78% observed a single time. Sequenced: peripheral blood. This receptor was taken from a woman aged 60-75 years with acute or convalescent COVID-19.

The CDR3 DNA follows: TGTGCCTGGAGTGTATTGCGGTCCTACAATGAGCAGTTCTTC. It yields the protein CAWSVLRSYNEQFF. J is TRBJ2-1 and V is TRBV30, with D unresolved. CDR1 and CDR2 from the germline V gene are GTSNPN and SVGIG (reference sequence). This CDR3 is 14 amino acids long. Trimming pared 0 bases from V and 1 base from J, leaving 7 bases between. Filled out from reference TRBV30 and TRBJ2-1, the complete variable domain reads SQTIHQWPATLVQPVGSPLSLECTVEGTSNPNLYWYRQAAGRGLQLLFYSVGIGQISSEVPQNLSASRPQDRQFILSSKKLLLSDSGFYLCAWSVLRSYNEQFFGPGTRLTVL.